The sequence of this TCR beta chain was determined in a study of graft-versus-host responses after intestinal transplantation. The wider study: Each recipient received anti-thymocyte globulin induction, then tacrolimus and steroids for around 3 years.

In the case of this clone: The antigen is unknown.

As to time point: postoperative day 105 after intestinal transplantation (dayNNNN = postoperative day). Trimming removed 0 bases from V and 3 bases from J, with 12 bases in between. Germline CDR1 reads SEHNR; CDR2 reads FQNEAQ (reference sequence). The CDR3 contains 15 residues. Clones were sequenced by immunoSEQ multiplex PCR, and TCRdb holds only the in-frame ones, with some missing. Of 9,500 to 12,000 clones listed, roughly nine tenths are singletons. General study results and limits: Maximum circulating GvH clone levels tracked with early post-transplant HvG decreases. Allografts carried high graft-versus-host to host-versus-graft clonal ratios in patients having graft-donor T cell macrochimerism.

The sample here was PBMCs, taken 105 days after intestinal transplantation. This rearrangement joins TRBV7-9 to TRBJ2-7; either TRBD1 or TRBD2 may supply D (6 bases each). The receptor's source is a human patient who received an intestinal transplant, so some T cells may come from the graft donor. This CDR3 is CASSLAGGPYYEQYF. The CDR3 nucleotides read TGTGCCAGCAGCTTAGCGGGGGGCCCCTACTACGAGCAGTACTTC.